These 30 T cell receptor beta chains came from one sample sequenced in a study of blood T cell repertoires in COVID-19. TCRdb's copy holds only in-frame clones and misses some; the assay was immunoSEQ multiplex PCR. Counted here are under 300,000 clones, about 80% occurring once; the ten biggest clones make up about 3.1%. Sequencing used peripheral blood. These receptors all stem from a woman of 80 years or more with acute or convalescent COVID-19.

The chain joins TRBV3-1 (or the pseudogene TRBV3-2) to TRBJ1-1; the D is unclear. The CDR3 is 14 residues long. Trimming removed 3 bases at V and 4 bases at J, with 12 bases between. CDR1 and CDR2 from the germline V gene are LGHDT and YNNKEL (reference sequence). The DNA for the CDR3 is TGTGCCAGCAGCCATGGCCGGGGAGTCACTGAAGCTTTCTTT. It is translated as CASSHGRGVTEAFF.

The chain couples TRBV11-2 to TRBJ2-7, with a tentative D call TRBD1 (5 bases). Looked up from germline, CDR1 is SGHAT and CDR2 is FQNNGV. This CDR3 spans 13 amino acids. The V end was cut by 8 bases, the J end by 5 bases, with 16 bases between. CDR3 region: CASCRWGSDEQYF. CDR3 nucleotides: TGTGCCAGCTGCCGTTGGGGCAGCGACGAGCAGTACTTC.

This sequence joins TRBV5-1 and TRBJ2-5, with D perhaps matching TRBD1 (6 bases). Germline V lookup: CDR1 SGHRS, CDR2 YFSETQ. The CDR3 spans 17 residues. The germline V and J ends were trimmed by 4 bases and 7 bases, with 26 bases remaining between them. CDR3 protein: CASSGGQQVETIWTQYF. The CDR3 DNA follows: TGCGCCAGCAGCGGGGGACAACAGGTGGAGACCATTTGGACCCAGTACTTC.

The chain uses TRBV29-1 and TRBJ1-2; 7 bases are shared with TRBD1. Germline CDR1 SQVTM, CDR2 ANQGSEA. J gave up 0 bases and V 7 bases, and 5 bases lay outside the gene matches. CDR3 length equals 13 residues. This CDR3 is CSDGTVPNYGYTF. DNA for the CDR3: TGCAGCGATGGGACAGTCCCTAACTATGGCTACACCTTC.

The V gene is TRBV19, the J gene TRBJ2-1; D might be TRBD2 (6 bases). Trimming left V 5 bases short and J 9 bases short, with 17 bases between. The CDR3 extends over 14 amino acids. Per the germline V gene, CDR1 is LNHDA and CDR2 is SQIVND (reference sequence). In DNA form, the CDR3 reads TGTGCCAGTAGTTTGGGACTGGAGAGGGGTGAGCAGTTCTTC. Protein product: CASSLGLERGEQFF.

This sequence joins TRBV3-1 (or the pseudogene TRBV3-2) and TRBJ2-5, with TRBD2 identical over 10 bases. CDR3 length: 16 amino acids. The germline V gene has CDR1 LGHDT and CDR2 YNNKEL (reference sequence). J lost 3 bases, V lost 3 bases, and 7 bases had no gene match. The CDR3 DNA sequence: TGTGCCAGCAGCCACCGCGGGAGCGGGAGGGAAGAGACCCAGTACTTC. The encoded protein is CASSHRGSGREETQYF.

This clone was observed once. The J gene is TRBJ2-6, the V gene TRBV7-9; D not certain. The germline gives CDR1 SEHNR, CDR2 FQNEAQ (reference sequence). CDR3 length: 17 residues. The V end was cut by 5 bases, the J end by 0 bases, with 14 bases between. The CDR3 reads CASSQASNPSGANVLTF. The CDR3 nucleotides are TGTGCCAGCAGCCAGGCGAGTAATCCCTCTGGGGCCAACGTCCTGACTTTC. The full variable domain, with the rest looked up from reference TRBV7-9 and TRBJ2-6, is DTGVSQNPRHKITKRGQNVTFRCDPISEHNRLYWYRQTLGQGPEFLTYFQNEAQLEKSRLLSDRFSAERPKGSFSTLEIQRTEQGDSAMYLCASSQASNPSGANVLTFGAGSRLTVL.

The chain couples TRBV3-1 (or the pseudogene TRBV3-2) to TRBJ2-7, with D perhaps TRBD1 (6 bases). Germline V gene sequence: CDR1 LGHDT, CDR2 YNNKEL (reference sequence). V lost 0 bases, J lost 7 bases, and 16 bases lay in between. The CDR3 is 15 residues long. The CDR3 reads CASSQDGTGSTEQYF. The CDR3 DNA is TGTGCCAGCAGCCAAGACGGTACAGGGTCTACGGAGCAGTACTTC.

The chain employs TRBV5-1 and TRBJ1-1; no reliable D call. The CDR3 loop spans 13 amino acids. CDR1 is SGHRS, CDR2 YFSETQ, per germline. V lost 5 bases and J lost 4, with 12 bases in between. The CDR3 reads CASREGLGTEAFF. Written as DNA, the CDR3 is TGCGCCAGCAGAGAAGGACTGGGCACTGAAGCTTTCTTT.

This clone turned up a few times. The genes are TRBV10-3 and TRBJ2-7, with D possibly being TRBD1 (6 bases). The germline V gene has CDR1 ENHRY and CDR2 SYGVKD. The V gene lost 0 bases and the J gene lost 11 bases, with 11 bases spanning the gap. The CDR3 spans 12 residues. The CDR3 region is CAISESGAGKYF. CDR3 DNA: TGTGCCATCAGTGAGTCGGGGGCAGGGAAGTACTTC.

The chain employs TRBV5-6 and TRBJ1-5; 11 nucleotides align to TRBD1. Germline V lookup: CDR1 SGHDT, CDR2 YYEEEE. CDR3 length: 15 residues. Trimming took 0 bases from V and 7 from J; bases not matched to a gene: 3. CDR3 sequence (DNA): TGTGCCAGCAGCTTGGCCGGGACAGGGGGACAGCCCCAGCATTTT. It yields the protein CASSLAGTGGQPQHF.

The V call is TRBV6-2 or TRBV6-3, the J call TRBJ2-5; maybe TRBD1 (5 bases). The CDR3 is made up of 14 amino acids. Germline CDR1 is MNHEY and CDR2 is SVGEGT. Trimming pared 4 bases from V and 2 bases from J, leaving 11 bases between. Here the CDR3 reads CASSSPGFQETQYF. Here the CDR3 DNA reads TGTGCCAGCAGTTCTCCAGGGTTTCAAGAGACCCAGTACTTC.

V is TRBV18 and J is TRBJ1-2; TRBD1 aligns across 7 bases. Germline-derived CDR1 and CDR2 are KGHSH and LQKENI. Trimming at V came to 0 bases and at J to 4 bases, leaving 2 bases not matched to a gene. This CDR3 is built from 14 residues. CDR3 amino acids: CASSPPGQSYGYTF. CDR3 sequence (DNA): TGTGCCAGCTCACCACCGGGACAGTCCTATGGCTACACCTTC.

The chain couples TRBV2 to TRBJ1-2; 7 bases line up with TRBD1. V gave up 4 bases and J gave up 4 bases; unmatched junction bases: 15. This CDR3 comprises 17 residues. Germline loops: CDR1 SNHLY, CDR2 FYNNEI. The CDR3 is CASSAYRGLQVTYGYTF. CDR3 nucleotide sequence: TGTGCCAGCAGTGCCTACAGGGGACTTCAGGTTACCTATGGCTACACCTTC.

This clone has just a few counts. V usage is TRBV2 and J usage is TRBJ2-5, with a weak D call TRBD1 (5 bases). The CDR3 is 18 residues long. Germline CDR1 is SNHLY and CDR2 is FYNNEI. The V end was cut by 4 bases, the J end by 2 bases, with 23 bases between. DNA of the CDR3: TGTGCCAGCAGTGGGGTAGTATTTGGGGCTGCATCTCAAGAGACCCAGTACTTC. Protein sequence: CASSGVVFGAASQETQYF.

The genes are TRBV29-1 and TRBJ1-1, with 9 nucleotides matching TRBD1. Germline V CDR1 and CDR2: SQVTM, ANQGSEA. The CDR3 is made up of 15 amino acids. After removal of 7 bases from V and 1 base from J, the junction contained 10 bases not matched to a gene. The DNA of the CDR3 is TGCAGCGCCGCGATGACAGGGGGGAAGAACACTGAAGCTTTCTTT. The encoded protein is CSAAMTGGKNTEAFF.

The chain couples TRBV5-1 to TRBJ2-4; maybe TRBD1 (6 bases). Trimming left V 4 bases short and J 0 bases short, with 17 bases between. Germline lookup yields CDR1 SGHRS and CDR2 YFSETQ. The CDR3 has 17 amino acids. CDR3 residues: CASSPDSVSLAKNIQYF. CDR3 bases: TGCGCCAGCAGCCCGGACAGCGTTTCACTAGCCAAAAACATTCAGTACTTC.

The chain couples TRBV5-4 to TRBJ1-1, with a possible D match to TRBD1 (5 bases). V lost 0 bases, J lost 7 bases, and 16 bases lay in between. Looked up from germline, CDR1 is SGHNT and CDR2 is YYREEE (reference sequence). The CDR3 spans 15 residues. The CDR3 sequence is CASSLGQSFRSEAFF. For the CDR3, the DNA is TGTGCCAGCAGCTTGGGACAGAGCTTTCGAAGTGAAGCTTTCTTT.

The genes are TRBV12-3 or TRBV12-4 and TRBJ2-1, with 8 nucleotides matching TRBD2. The CDR3 extends over 13 amino acids. The V and J ends lost 2 bases and 12 bases, in that order; junction bases with no gene match: 6. The CDR3 here is CASSLSGGRGQFF. In DNA, the CDR3 is TGTGCCAGCAGTTTATCGGGGGGGCGTGGGCAGTTCTTC.

The chain is built from TRBV3-1 (or the pseudogene TRBV3-2) and TRBJ1-1; TRBD1 might be the D (5 bases). Germline V CDR1 and CDR2: LGHDT, YNNKEL (reference sequence). V lost 4 bases, J lost 2 bases, and 11 bases lay in between. This CDR3 has 14 amino acids. This chain's CDR3 is CASSLGAQNTEAFF. In DNA form, the CDR3 reads TGTGCCAGCAGCCTTGGGGCCCAAAACACTGAAGCTTTCTTT.

V gene TRBV6-6 combines with J gene TRBJ2-7, with 12 bases aligning to TRBD2. There are 14 residues in the CDR3. Trimming removed 7 bases from V and 6 bases from J; junction bases left unmatched: 7. The V gene's germline CDR1 is MNHNY and CDR2 SVGAGI (reference sequence). The CDR3 protein is CASNRLAGEGEQYF. The DNA for the CDR3 is TGTGCCAGCAACCGACTAGCGGGAGAAGGCGAGCAGTACTTC.

The chain is built from TRBV18 and TRBJ2-5, with a tentative D call TRBD2 (6 bases). The CDR3 spans 14 residues. V was shortened by 3 bases and J by 5 bases, with 13 bases between the two germline ends. Germline CDR1 and CDR2: KGHSH and LQKENI. The CDR3: CASSPPLGRETQYF. The CDR3 DNA reads as TGTGCCAGCTCACCGCCGTTAGGGAGGGAGACCCAGTACTTC.

This clone was observed a few times. A much larger clone sits a single nucleotide away, making a read error possible. Within the sample, other DNA sequences also encode this same CDR3. The chain couples TRBV5-1 to TRBJ2-7; the D gene is possibly TRBD2 (6 bases). The germline V and J ends were trimmed by 0 bases and 2 bases, with 9 bases remaining between them. The germline V gene has CDR1 SGHRS and CDR2 YFSETQ. The CDR3 sequence is 14 residues long. This CDR3 reads CASSLGSGAYEQYF. The CDR3 DNA sequence: TGCGCCAGCAGCTTGGGTAGCGGAGCCTACGAGCAGTACTTC. The full variable domain, its missing parts supplied by reference TRBV5-1 and TRBJ2-7, is KAGVTQTPRYLIKTRGQQVTLSCSPISGHRSVSWYQQTPGQGLQFLFEYFSETQRNKGNFPGRFSGRQFSNSRSEMNVSTLELGDSALYLCASSLGSGAYEQYFGPGTRLTVT.

This clone was detected only a few times. This chain connects TRBV7-8 to TRBJ2-1; D is perhaps TRBD2 (6 bases). CDR3 length: 15 amino acids. Trimming shortened V by 3 bases and J by 7 bases, and 16 bases separated the two germline ends. Per germline, CDR1 SGHVS and CDR2 FQNEAQ. The CDR3 spells CASSLEYGGWNEQFF. Here the CDR3 DNA reads TGTGCCAGCAGCTTGGAATACGGGGGTTGGAATGAGCAGTTCTTC.

This clone was observed a handful of times. J is TRBJ2-1 and V is TRBV2, with D tentatively TRBD1 (6 bases). Per germline, CDR1 SNHLY and CDR2 FYNNEI. V was trimmed by 7 bases and J by 6 bases, leaving 16 bases between them. The CDR3 contains 14 residues. In nucleotides, the CDR3 is TGTGCCAGCATTGAGAGGGGGATCTTCAATGAGCAGTTCTTC. It encodes CASIERGIFNEQFF.

The chain carries TRBV5-1 and TRBJ2-3; 7 nucleotides match TRBD2. Losses at the gene ends were 4 bases for V and 3 bases for J; bases not matched to a gene: 5. The CDR3 runs 14 residues. Germline CDR1 SGHRS, CDR2 YFSETQ. The CDR3 here is CASSLGGLTDTQYF. DNA for the CDR3: TGCGCCAGCAGCCTCGGGGGGTTGACAGATACGCAGTATTTT.

V and J are TRBV9 and TRBJ2-1, with 8 bases matching TRBD2. The CDR3 has 14 residues. V was pared by 4 bases and J by 4 bases, with 4 bases of the junction left unmatched. CDR1 is SGDLS and CDR2 is YYNGEE in the germline V gene. The CDR3 here is CASSPTGGYNEQFF. The CDR3 DNA reads TGTGCCAGCAGCCCCACGGGGGGGTACAATGAGCAGTTCTTC.

The chain recombines TRBV4-3 with TRBJ1-6; 8 bases are shared with TRBD1. V was clipped by 5 bases and J by 13 bases; unmatched bases: 7. The germline V gene has CDR1 LGHNA and CDR2 YSLEER. The CDR3 totals 13 residues. CDR3 residues: CASSGRQGTPLHF. For the CDR3, the DNA is TGCGCCAGCAGCGGAAGACAGGGGACGCCCCTCCACTTT.

The rearrangement uses TRBV5-1 and TRBJ1-1; TRBD1 matches at 9 bases. The CDR3 spans 14 residues. V lost 4 bases to trimming and J lost 4 bases; unmatched junction nucleotides: 5. The germline CDR1 and CDR2 sequences are SGHRS and YFSETQ. In DNA, the CDR3 is TGCGCCAGCAGCAGACAGGGGGAGAGCACTGAAGCTTTCTTT. As protein: CASSRQGESTEAFF.

This clone occurred a few times. DNA of the CDR3: TGTGCCACCAGCGCCAGGACTAGCGGGAGGCCAGAAGGGCGAAACACCGGGGAGCTGTTTTTT. Its translation is CATSARTSGRPEGRNTGELFF. The rearrangement joins TRBV24-1 to TRBJ2-2; 14 bases line up with TRBD2. This CDR3 contains 21 residues. The junction had 17 bases not matched to a gene; V was cut back by 7 bases and J by 2 bases. Per the germline V gene, CDR1 is KGHDR and CDR2 is SFDVKD.